The sequence of this T cell receptor (beta chain) was determined in a study of cytomegalovirus exposure and HLA in healthy donors. The wider study: The study placed approximately 81% of its roughly 400 genotyped donors in the Caucasian-associated ancestry cluster.

This PCR relied on a set of 60 Vbeta primers and 13 Jbeta primers. The data were produced by immunoSEQ multiplex PCR, yet TCRdb's version contains in-frame clones alone and is incomplete. Among roughly 200,000 clones listed, 70% to 85% were seen once. This TCR derives from a woman aged 40 to 55 in good health and CMV-seronegative. Material for sequencing was PBMCs.

CDR3 region: CASTKGQGYNSPLHF. DNA for the CDR3: TGTGCCAGCACCAAGGGACAGGGGTATAATTCACCCCTCCACTTT. The rearrangement links TRBV28 to TRBJ1-6; 10 bases match TRBD1. CDR3 size: 15 residues. Per the germline V gene, CDR1 is MDHEN and CDR2 is SYDVKM. After removal of 7 bases from V and 4 bases from J, the junction contained 4 bases not matched to a gene.